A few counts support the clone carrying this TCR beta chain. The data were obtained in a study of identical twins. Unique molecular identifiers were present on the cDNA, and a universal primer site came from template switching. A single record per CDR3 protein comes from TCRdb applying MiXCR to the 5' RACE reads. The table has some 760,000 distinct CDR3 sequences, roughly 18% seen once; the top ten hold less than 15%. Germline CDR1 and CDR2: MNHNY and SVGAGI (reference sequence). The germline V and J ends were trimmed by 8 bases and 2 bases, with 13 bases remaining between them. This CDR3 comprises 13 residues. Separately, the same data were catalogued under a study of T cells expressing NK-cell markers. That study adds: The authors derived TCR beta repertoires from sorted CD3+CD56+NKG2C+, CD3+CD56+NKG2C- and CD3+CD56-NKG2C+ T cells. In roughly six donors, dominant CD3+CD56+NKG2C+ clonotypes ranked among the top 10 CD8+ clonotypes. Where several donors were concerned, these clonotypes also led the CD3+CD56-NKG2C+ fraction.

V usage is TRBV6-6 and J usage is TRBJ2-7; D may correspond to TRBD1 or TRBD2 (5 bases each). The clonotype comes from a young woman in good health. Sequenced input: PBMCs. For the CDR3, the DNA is TGTGCCAGCCTAGGGACGGCAACCTACGAGCAGTACTTC. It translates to CASLGTATYEQYF.